Listed below are T cell receptor beta chains from one sample, sequenced in a study of blood T cell repertoires in COVID-19. Here immunoSEQ multiplex PCR was the method, and the copy in TCRdb shows in-frame clones only, minus some. In the table there are some 140,000 clones, approximately 81% of which are singletons. Sequenced input: peripheral blood. These receptors were collected from a woman in her sixties or seventies with active or convalescent COVID-19. Both conserved end residues are part of each CDR3. A D gene is named only where the DNA matches it firmly. Some rows mark clone size as missing; the rest say once, few, many or name a class of expanded clone.

v_gene	j_gene	d_gene	abundance	CDR3nt	CDR3aa
TRBV10-1	TRBJ1-2	.	once	TGCGCCAGCAGTGACAGTCTGGTCTATGGCTACACCTTC	CASSDSLVYGYTF
TRBV11-2	TRBJ1-6	.	once	TGTGCCAGCAGATCAGTAACCGGGGCCTATAATTCACCCCTCCACTTT	CASRSVTGAYNSPLHF
TRBV28	TRBJ2-7	.	.	TGTGCCAGCCTCGATAGCGCCAGGGGTGGGGAGCAGTACTTC	CASLDSARGGEQYF
TRBV11-3	TRBJ2-7	.	.	TGTGCCAGCAGCTTAGAGGACAGCTACGAGCAGTACTTC	CASSLEDSYEQYF
TRBV28	TRBJ2-7	TRBD2	.	TGTGCCAGCAGTTTACGGGGGAGGGGATTCTACGAGCAGTACTTC	CASSLRGRGFYEQYF
TRBV7-2	TRBJ2-5	TRBD2	.	TGTGCCAGCAGCTTAGGCTTGAGACTAGCGGGGGGACTAGGGGAGACCCAGTACTTC	CASSLGLRLAGGLGETQYF
TRBV28	TRBJ1-5	.	.	TGTGCCAGCCATTCGCCCGGGAGCCTCAATCAGCCCCAGCATTTT	CASHSPGSLNQPQHF
TRBV27	TRBJ1-2	TRBD1	.	TGTGCCAGCAGTTTAACCCCGACAGGGCGAGGCTACACCTTC	CASSLTPTGRGYTF
TRBV19	TRBJ2-4	TRBD1	.	TGTGCCAGTAGCCCACGGGCCTCCGGACAGGGGTTGGGGACCAAAAACATTCAGTACTTC	CASSPRASGQGLGTKNIQYF
TRBV6-2/TRBV6-3	TRBJ2-3	TRBD1	.	TGTGCCAGCAGTTTGACAGGGGGCTTTACAGATACGCAGTATTTT	CASSLTGGFTDTQYF
TRBV16	TRBJ1-5	.	.	TGTGCCAGCAGCCAGGGGAGGGAGAATCAGCCCCAGCATTTT	CASSQGRENQPQHF
TRBV28	TRBJ1-4	TRBD1	.	TGTGCCAGCAGTTCCCGGACAGGGACGTATGAAAAACTGTTTTTT	CASSSRTGTYEKLFF
TRBV28	TRBJ1-1	.	once	TGTGCCAGCGGGGAGACGTCCAGAGACACTGAAGCTTTCTTT	CASGETSRDTEAFF
TRBV29-1	TRBJ1-5	.	few	TGCAGCGTTGGTCTAGACGGCAATCAGCCCCAGCATTTT	CSVGLDGNQPQHF
TRBV4-3	TRBJ2-3	.	.	TGCGCCAGCAGCCAATCGGCGGGGGCGAGCACAGATACGCAGTATTTT	CASSQSAGASTDTQYF
TRBV6-5	TRBJ2-1	.	.	TGTGCCAGCAGTCGGACGGGAGAGTACAATGAGCAGTTCTTC	CASSRTGEYNEQFF
TRBV6-2/TRBV6-3	TRBJ2-2	.	.	TGTGCCAGCAGTTACTCGAAGGTGGGGGCGGACACCGGGGAGCTGTTTTTT	CASSYSKVGADTGELFF
TRBV5-1	TRBJ2-3	TRBD2	.	TGCGCCAGCAGCGCGGGGGGGCCAGGAGATACGCAGTATTTT	CASSAGGPGDTQYF
TRBV6-2/TRBV6-3	TRBJ2-7	.	.	TGTGCCAGCAGCAATCGGTACGAGCAGTACTTC	CASSNRYEQYF
TRBV7-8	TRBJ2-5	TRBD2	.	TGTGCCAGCAGCGGGCACACTGGCGGGGGGTCCCAAGAGACCCAGTACTTC	CASSGHTGGGSQETQYF
TRBV5-1	TRBJ2-7	TRBD2	.	TGCGCCAGCAGCTTGACACTAGCGGACTACGAGCAGTACTTC	CASSLTLADYEQYF
TRBV6-5	TRBJ2-7	TRBD1	.	TGTGCCAGCAGAGGGGACAGGCTGTACGAGCAGTACTTC	CASRGDRLYEQYF